These 17 T cell receptor beta chains came from one sample sequenced in a study of blood T cells in healthy people across ages. Primers used in a second PCR of about 7 to 11 cycles were a sample-barcoded 5' primer and a J-beta primer mix. One entry per CDR3 protein, called by TCRdb with MiXCR from the 5' RACE reads. The sample shows around 2 million distinct CDR3 sequences, more than 35% of them seen only once. What was sequenced was blood. Receptors were obtained from a human donor in good health.

The chain recombines TRBV5-1 with TRBJ2-3, with 11 bases lining up with TRBD2. Losses at the gene ends were 4 bases for V and 2 bases for J; bases not matched to a gene: 9. Germline CDR1 SGHRS, CDR2 YFSETQ. This CDR3 is 17 amino acids long. The CDR3 region has the DNA TGCGCCAGCAGCGCCAGACTAGCGGGGAGATCCACAGATACGCAGTATTTT. This gives the protein CASSARLAGRSTDTQYF. Full variable domain (missing parts from reference TRBV5-1 and TRBJ2-3): KAGVTQTPRYLIKTRGQQVTLSCSPISGHRSVSWYQQTPGQGLQFLFEYFSETQRNKGNFPGRFSGRQFSNSRSEMNVSTLELGDSALYLCASSARLAGRSTDTQYFGPGTRLTVL.

As for this clonotype: A junction boundary mismatches the germline segment, possibly from a read error. This chain joins TRBV4-3 and TRBJ1-3, with unresolved D. The V gene's germline CDR1 is LGHNA and CDR2 YSLEER. This CDR3 contains 15 residues. CDR3 nucleotide sequence: TGCGCCAGCAGCCAAGATCCGAACTCTAGAAACACCATATATTTT. This encodes CASSQDPNSRNTIYF.

This chain links TRBV7-2 with TRBJ2-3, with D perhaps given as TRBD1 or TRBD2 (5 bases each). Germline-derived CDR1 and CDR2 are SGHTA and FQGNSA. The CDR3 contains 12 residues. V was shortened by 3 bases and J by 13 bases, with 14 bases between the two germline ends. CDR3 sequence reads: CASSFTRDPEYF. CDR3 DNA sequence: TGTGCCAGCAGCTTCACCCGGGACCCCGAGTATTTT. The variable domain in full, with the rest retrieved from reference TRBV7-2 and TRBJ2-3, is GAGVSQSPSNKVTEKGKDVELRCDPISGHTALYWYRQSLGQGLEFLIYFQGNSAPDKSGLPSDRFSAERTGGSVSTLTIQRTQQEDSAVYLCASSFTRDPEYFGPGTRLTVL.

This chain joins TRBV7-2 and TRBJ2-7; the D call may be TRBD1 or TRBD2 (5 bases each). This CDR3 is built from 17 residues. CDR1 and CDR2 from the germline V gene are SGHTA and FQGNSA. V dropped 1 base and J dropped 3 bases, with 19 bases sitting between them. The CDR3 loop reads CASSLVWQQGESYEQYF. CDR3 DNA sequence: TGTGCCAGCAGCTTAGTCTGGCAGCAGGGAGAGAGCTACGAGCAGTACTTC.

The table lists this clonotype with a few counts. The V gene is TRBV6-6, the J gene TRBJ1-4, with no clear D. The germline V gene encodes CDR1 MNHNY and CDR2 SVGAGI (reference sequence). The germline V and J ends were trimmed by 6 bases and 6 bases, with 11 bases remaining between them. The CDR3 consists of 13 residues. As DNA, the CDR3 is TGTGCCAGCAGCCCCAGGCGCTATGAAAAACTGTTTTTT. Residues: CASSPRRYEKLFF.

The rearrangement links TRBV5-1 to TRBJ1-1; 9 nucleotides align to TRBD1. Germline V gene lookup returns CDR1 SGHRS and CDR2 YFSETQ. Trimming took 4 bases from V and 8 from J; bases not matched to a gene: 9. This CDR3 spans 14 amino acids. The CDR3 spells CASSLPGQGSEAFF. In DNA, the CDR3 is TGCGCCAGCAGCCTTCCAGGACAGGGGTCGGAAGCTTTCTTT.

This clonotype was seen only a few times. V usage is TRBV20-1 and J usage is TRBJ1-5; TRBD1 agrees at 8 bases. This CDR3 is 13 amino acids long. The V gene's germline CDR1 is DFQATT and CDR2 SNEGSKA (reference sequence). The V and J ends lost 5 bases and 4 bases, in that order; junction bases with no gene match: 4. CDR3 region: CSARTGRNQPQHF. The CDR3 nucleotides are TGCAGTGCTCGGACAGGGCGGAATCAGCCCCAGCATTTT.

The chain links TRBV12-3 or TRBV12-4 to TRBJ2-3; 9 nucleotides agree with TRBD2. The junction had 8 bases not matched to a gene; V was cut back by 5 bases and J by 5 bases. The CDR3 consists of 15 residues. CDR3 sequence (DNA): TGTGCCAGCAGTCCGGGGAGTAGCGGGGGAGATACGCAGTATTTT. This sequence encodes CASSPGSSGGDTQYF.

The table lists this clonotype with a count of one. The chain uses TRBV4-1 and TRBJ2-2; D gene unclear. The CDR3 is 13 amino acids. Trimming took 0 bases from V and 6 from J, leaving 5 bases between them. Germline CDR1 MGHRA, CDR2 YSYEKL. This CDR3 is CASSQDPPGELFF. For the CDR3, the DNA is TGCGCCAGCAGCCAAGACCCTCCCGGGGAGCTGTTTTTT.

This chain links TRBV5-6 with TRBJ2-1; D perhaps matches TRBD1 (5 bases). This CDR3 is built from 15 residues. Germline CDR1 SGHDT, CDR2 YYEEEE. The germline V and J ends were trimmed by 4 bases and 5 bases, with 16 bases remaining between them. CDR3 amino acids: CASSSDRRENNEQFF. The CDR3 coding sequence is TGTGCCAGCAGCAGCGACCGCAGGGAAAACAATGAGCAGTTCTTC.

The gene calls are TRBV18 and TRBJ1-5, with 7 bases fitting TRBD1. Germline CDR1 and CDR2: KGHSH and LQKENI. The trim removed 5 bases at V and 6 bases at J, leaving 7 bases unmatched. The CDR3 is 14 amino acids. The chain's CDR3 is CASSASGGSQPQHF. Here the CDR3 DNA reads TGTGCCAGCTCAGCTTCAGGGGGAAGTCAGCCCCAGCATTTT. The variable domain in full, completed from reference TRBV18 and TRBJ1-5, reads NAGVMQNPRHLVRRRGQEARLRCSPMKGHSHVYWYRQLPEEGLKFMVYLQKENIIDESGMPKERFSAEFPKEGPSILRIQQVVRGDSAAYFCASSASGGSQPQHFGDGTRLSIL.

The chain joins TRBV29-1 to TRBJ1-2; 8 bases are shared with TRBD1. Unmatched junction bases numbered 10, after V lost 3 bases and J lost 10 bases. The CDR3 has 13 residues. In germline, CDR1 is SQVTM, CDR2 ANQGSEA. The CDR3 loop reads CSVDPGTGYDYTF. The CDR3 region has the DNA TGCAGCGTTGATCCAGGGACAGGTTACGACTACACCTTC. Complete variable domain (other parts from reference TRBV29-1 and TRBJ1-2): SAVISQKPSRDICQRGTSLTIQCQVDSQVTMMFWYRQQPGQSLTLIATANQGSEATYESGFVIDKFPISRPNLTFSTLTVSNMSPEDSSIYLCSVDPGTGYDYTFGSGTRLTVV.

Comments on this clonotype: Because the CDR3 is missing its conserved closing phenylalanine or tryptophan, this is likely a read error. The DNA is left out, because the CDR3 cannot be placed on it with certainty; the CDR3 is given as TCRdb lists it. The chain employs TRBV5-1 and TRBJ2-5; the D call in the table, TRBD1, was not verified against the DNA. The CDR3 contains 16 residues when both ends are counted. From germline, CDR1 is SGHRS and CDR2 YFSETQ. CDR3 sequence: CASSLGTGGAGYTFGS.

V gene TRBV7-9 combines with J gene TRBJ2-5; 8 bases are a match to TRBD1. This CDR3 has 14 residues. With V trimmed by 6 bases and J by 3 bases, 6 bases remained unmatched. The germline V gene has CDR1 SEHNR and CDR2 FQNEAQ (reference sequence). CDR3 DNA sequence: TGTGCCAGCAGATATGGGACAGGCGAAGAGACCCAGTACTTC. It yields the protein CASRYGTGEETQYF.

The chain links TRBV4-3 to TRBJ2-2, with 10 bases that match TRBD1. CDR3 length: 18 amino acids. Unmatched junction bases numbered 11, after V lost 1 base and J lost 6 bases. Germline V gives CDR1 LGHNA, CDR2 YSLEER. CDR3 sequence reads: CASSQVIWDRGKAGELFF. In DNA form, the CDR3 reads TGCGCCAGCAGCCAAGTGATTTGGGACAGGGGCAAGGCCGGGGAGCTGTTTTTT.

The V gene is TRBV29-1, the J gene TRBJ2-5; the D call may be TRBD1 or TRBD2 (5 bases each). Germline V gene data show CDR1 as SQVTM and CDR2 as ANQGSEA. Between the trimmed V and J ends, which lost 8 bases and 4 bases, there was a span of 14 bases. The CDR3 spans 12 residues. CDR3 in amino acids: CSIEEGRETQYF. The CDR3 bases are TGCAGCATCGAAGAGGGGAGAGAGACCCAGTACTTC. Together with reference TRBV29-1 and TRBJ2-5, the CDR3 gives the full variable domain: SAVISQKPSRDICQRGTSLTIQCQVDSQVTMMFWYRQQPGQSLTLIATANQGSEATYESGFVIDKFPISRPNLTFSTLTVSNMSPEDSSIYLCSIEEGRETQYFGPGTRLLVL.

This chain uses TRBV24-1 with TRBJ1-2; no firm D call. Germline assignment: CDR1 KGHDR and CDR2 SFDVKD. Trimming shortened V by 0 bases and J by 0 bases, and 4 bases separated the two germline ends. This CDR3 has 14 residues. The CDR3 DNA is TGTGCCACCAGTGATTTGCGTGCTAACTATGGCTACACCTTC. This codes for CATSDLRANYGYTF.